This T cell receptor (beta chain) appears in the sequencing data of a study of spatial heterogeneity in lung cancer. This clonotype was found many times. No antigen is known for it. This beta chain represents an off-target read in a library built for alpha chains; its size is of limited meaning. There are 15 residues in the CDR3. CDR1 is ENHRY, CDR2 SYGVKD, per germline. The ends were cut back, 0 bases at V and 5 bases at J, with 8 bases in the middle. General observations from the study: Coverage of tumor T cells, by estimate, reached roughly 7.7% for alpha chains and more than 11% for beta chains. Tumor mutation counts were tracked by expanded intratumoral alpha and beta TCR counts.

TCRdb ran MiXCR on the 5' RACE reads and lists one entry per CDR3 protein. The repertoire consists of some 6,700 distinct CDR3 sequences, with around 15% occurring once and the leading ten covering roughly 10%. Indicated time point: sample taken at primary tumor resection. Patients with untreated early-stage non-small cell lung cancer, numbering 72, were the donors. This receptor was identified in a male donor with early-stage non-small cell lung cancer. This rearrangement joins TRBV10-3 to TRBJ1-6, with D possibly matching TRBD1 (5 bases). Sequencing was performed on lung tumor tissue, taken at surgery. The CDR3 nucleotides are TGTGCCATCAGTGAGTCGACAGCAAATAATTCACCCCTCCACTTT. This codes for CAISESTANNSPLHF.